This T cell receptor beta chain was retrieved from a study of T cells after yellow fever vaccination. Study results and limitations: There was a small share of clonotypes that showed up in both the CD4 and CD8 compartments.

They built TCR cDNA with 5'RACE template switching, a step that put in a universal primer site and UMIs. Using its own MiXCR run on the 5' RACE reads, TCRdb lists one record per CDR3 protein. The sample contains a few hundred thousand distinct CDR3 sequences, 4.1% of which appear only once. The CDR3 has 17 residues. J was trimmed by 1 base and V by 3 bases; bases with no gene match: 11. Per germline, CDR1 LNHDA and CDR2 SQIVND (reference sequence). On this clonotype: Antigen unknown.

The chain uses TRBV19 and TRBJ2-7; 8 positions match TRBD1. Material: PBMCs, obtained 5 days after the yellow fever booster vaccination. The receptor was isolated from a young man who received the YFV17D yellow fever vaccine. The DNA for the CDR3 is TGTGCCAGTAGTATGGGATCGGGACAGGAGTCATCCTACGAGCAGTACTTC. Translating gives CASSMGSGQESSYEQYF.